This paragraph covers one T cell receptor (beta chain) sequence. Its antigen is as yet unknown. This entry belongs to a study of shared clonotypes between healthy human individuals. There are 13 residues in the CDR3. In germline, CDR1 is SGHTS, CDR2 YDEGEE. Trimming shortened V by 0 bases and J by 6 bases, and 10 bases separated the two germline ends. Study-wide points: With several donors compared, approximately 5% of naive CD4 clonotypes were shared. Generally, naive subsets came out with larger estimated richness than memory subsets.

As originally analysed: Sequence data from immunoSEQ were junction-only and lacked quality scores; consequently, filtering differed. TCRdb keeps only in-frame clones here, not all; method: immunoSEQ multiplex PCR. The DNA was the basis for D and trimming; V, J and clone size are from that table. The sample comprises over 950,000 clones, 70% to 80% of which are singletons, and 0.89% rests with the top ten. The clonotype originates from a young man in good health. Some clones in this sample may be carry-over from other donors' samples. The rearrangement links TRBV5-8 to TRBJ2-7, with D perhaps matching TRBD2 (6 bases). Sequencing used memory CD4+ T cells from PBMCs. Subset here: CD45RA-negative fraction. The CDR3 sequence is CASSLVRRGEQYF. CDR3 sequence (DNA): TGTGCCAGCAGCTTGGTGAGGAGGGGCGAGCAGTACTTC.